The 32 T cell receptor beta chains given below trace back to one sample, sequenced in a study of T cells in Graves' hyperthyroidism and ophthalmopathy. RNA transcripts provided the source from which TCR beta CDR3 regions were amplified. When the TCR CDR3 underwent first-round RT-PCR, the HTBI primer set was used. Via MiXCR, TCRdb re-called the multiplex PCR reads, giving one row per CDR3 protein. The sample records about 420,000 distinct CDR3 sequences, roughly an eighth being singletons. Sequenced material: blood. The origin of the receptors is a young woman with Graves' hyperthyroidism.

This clonotype was seen many times. V usage is TRBV30 and J usage is TRBJ1-1; tentative D call: TRBD1 (5 bases). The germline V gene has CDR1 GTSNPN and CDR2 SVGIG (reference sequence). The CDR3 runs 14 residues. Trimming took 0 bases from V and 5 from J, leaving 13 bases between them. The DNA of the CDR3 is TGTGCCTGGAGTGTAACGAGGGGCCGGACTGAAGCTTTCTTT. As protein: CAWSVTRGRTEAFF.

This clonotype has more than one count but fewer than ten. This chain links TRBV5-1 with TRBJ2-3; 9 bases are a match to TRBD2. The CDR3 length is 17 residues. The ends lost 1 base at V and 2 bases at J; junction bases unmatched: 8. Per germline, CDR1 SGHRS and CDR2 YFSETQ. CDR3 in amino acids: CASSLRAGGPITDTQYF. CDR3 coding DNA: TGCGCCAGCAGCTTGAGGGCGGGAGGGCCGATCACAGATACGCAGTATTTT.

This clonotype has just a few counts. The V call is TRBV20-1, the J call TRBJ1-2; weak D call: TRBD1 (5 bases). The V gene's germline CDR1 is DFQATT and CDR2 SNEGSKA (reference sequence). Deletions cut 2 bases from V and 4 bases from J, with 17 bases between. The CDR3 loop spans 15 amino acids. The CDR3 nucleotides read TGCAGTGCTAGAAGTTTATCTGGGACCGGCTATGGCTACACCTTC. Its translation is CSARSLSGTGYGYTF.

In this sample, this clonotype turned up many times. This chain uses TRBV28 with TRBJ1-1, with 8 bases matching TRBD1. The CDR3 covers 15 residues. CDR1 is MDHEN and CDR2 is SYDVKM in the germline V gene. Trimming at V came to 6 bases and at J to 4 bases, leaving 10 bases not matched to a gene. The CDR3 region is CASSGRQGSGTEAFF. The CDR3 DNA reads TGTGCCAGCAGCGGCCGACAGGGGAGTGGCACTGAAGCTTTCTTT.

The table lists this clonotype with many counts. The chain recombines TRBV2 with TRBJ1-5, with D perhaps TRBD1 (5 bases). There are 15 residues in the CDR3. The germline CDR1 and CDR2 sequences are SNHLY and FYNNEI. V lost 2 bases and J lost 7, with 15 bases in between. In nucleotides, the CDR3 is TGTGCCAGCAGTGAAATGGGGCGCGTCCTCCAGCCCCAGCATTTT. This codes for CASSEMGRVLQPQHF.

This clonotype has only a few counts. This rearrangement joins TRBV19 to TRBJ2-2; D remains unclear. This CDR3 spans 13 amino acids. Looked up from germline, CDR1 is LNHDA and CDR2 is SQIVND (reference sequence). Trimming cost V 5 bases and J 6 bases, with 10 bases left between them. This chain's CDR3 is CASSSTPPGELFF. The CDR3, as DNA: TGTGCCAGTAGTTCTACGCCCCCCGGGGAGCTGTTTTTT.

This clonotype was seen repeatedly, ten times or more. The chain recombines TRBV5-1 with TRBJ1-2; no firm D call. The ends were cut back, 0 bases at V and 1 base at J, with 7 bases in the middle. CDR3 length: 14 amino acids. CDR1 and CDR2 from the germline V gene are SGHRS and YFSETQ. CDR3 in amino acids: CASSLAALNYGYTF. The CDR3, as DNA: TGCGCCAGCAGCTTGGCAGCACTTAACTATGGCTACACCTTC.

The rearrangement uses TRBV7-9 and TRBJ2-1, with 11 bases lining up with TRBD2. This CDR3 spans 20 amino acids. Looked up from germline, CDR1 is SEHNR and CDR2 is FQNEAQ (reference sequence). The trim removed 5 bases at V and 7 bases at J, leaving 22 bases unmatched. The CDR3 is CASSGPGTSGHATLDNEQFF. CDR3 nucleotide sequence: TGTGCCAGCAGCGGACCCGGGACTAGCGGCCATGCAACTTTGGATAATGAGCAGTTCTTC.

In its sample, this clonotype was seen a few times. J is TRBJ2-3 and V is TRBV9; D may correspond to TRBD1 or TRBD2 (5 bases each). CDR1 is SGDLS and CDR2 is YYNGEE in the germline V gene. This CDR3 region has 15 residues. Trimming shortened V by 0 bases and J by 4 bases, and 12 bases separated the two germline ends. The CDR3 is CASSVVGEGPDTQYF. CDR3 coding DNA: TGTGCCAGCAGCGTAGTGGGCGAGGGGCCAGATACGCAGTATTTT.

This clonotype was counted at least ten times. The chain carries TRBV12-3 or TRBV12-4 and TRBJ1-3, with D maybe TRBD1 (5 bases). The germline V and J ends were trimmed by 6 bases and 0 bases, with 12 bases remaining between them. The CDR3 extends over 15 amino acids. The CDR3: CASSIDSFSGNTIYF. The CDR3 DNA is TGTGCCAGCAGCATTGACAGCTTCTCTGGAAACACCATATATTTT.

A few counts support this clonotype. The chain joins TRBV12-3 or TRBV12-4 to TRBJ1-1, with D uncertain. V gave up 5 bases and J gave up 7 bases, with 11 bases separating them. The CDR3 consists of 12 residues. The CDR3 protein is CASSPRTSEAFF. The CDR3 DNA is TGTGCCAGCAGTCCCCGGACTAGTGAAGCTTTCTTT.

This clonotype occurred many times. This rearrangement joins TRBV12-3 or TRBV12-4 to TRBJ2-5; TRBD1 matches 12 bases. The CDR3 sequence is 14 residues long. V lost 4 bases to trimming and J lost 5 bases; unmatched junction nucleotides: 2. Written as DNA, the CDR3 is TGTGCCAGCAGTTGGGACAGGGGGCAGGAGACCCAGTACTTC. Its translation is CASSWDRGQETQYF.

Details on this clonotype: No conserved phenylalanine or tryptophan ends this CDR3, so it is likely a read error. CDR3 amino acids: CASSEEADTEAFL. DNA of the CDR3: TGCGCCAGCAGTGAGGAGGCTGACACTGAAGCTTTCCTT. This chain uses TRBV10-1 with TRBJ1-1, with D unclear. Trimming removed 2 bases at V and 3 bases at J, with 7 bases between. The germline V gene has CDR1 WNHNN and CDR2 SYGVQD (reference sequence). The CDR3 loop spans 13 amino acids.

V usage is TRBV28 and J usage is TRBJ2-7; D is uncertain. This CDR3 comprises 15 residues. Looked up from germline, CDR1 is MDHEN and CDR2 is SYDVKM. Trimming removed 0 bases at V and 0 bases at J, with 9 bases between. The CDR3 DNA sequence: TGTGCCAGCAGTTTATGGTCAGGAAGCTCCTACGAGCAGTACTTC. Its protein product is CASSLWSGSSYEQYF.

There are many counts of this clonotype. The genes are TRBV20-1 and TRBJ2-1, with TRBD2 matching over 10 bases. CDR1 is DFQATT, CDR2 SNEGSKA, per germline (reference sequence). J lost 6 bases, V lost 0 bases, and 8 bases had no gene match. CDR3 length: 16 residues. DNA for the CDR3: TGCAGTGCTAGAGATGGGCTAGCGGGAGTGTTCAATGAGCAGTTCTTC. Translated: CSARDGLAGVFNEQFF.

This clonotype appeared many times. The genes are TRBV27 and TRBJ1-5, with D possibly TRBD1 on 6 matching bases. Trimming pared 1 base from V and 1 base from J, leaving 11 bases between. CDR3 size: 16 residues. Germline V CDR1 and CDR2: MNHEY, SMNVEV (reference sequence). The CDR3 is CASSLLGGGSNQPQHF. In DNA form, the CDR3 reads TGTGCCAGCAGTTTATTGGGGGGCGGGAGCAATCAGCCCCAGCATTTT.

The table lists this clonotype with a few counts. The chain recombines TRBV9 with TRBJ1-6; D is unclear. Germline V gene sequence: CDR1 SGDLS, CDR2 YYNGEE. The CDR3 extends over 14 amino acids. V gave up 4 bases and J gave up 10 bases, with 15 bases separating them. CDR3 DNA sequence: TGTGCCAGCAGCAGAGGCCGGATGGAATCACCCCTCCACTTT. It yields the protein CASSRGRMESPLHF.

There are many counts of this clonotype. V is TRBV6-1 and J is TRBJ1-2, with a weak D call TRBD1 (5 bases). The CDR3 contains 13 residues. Germline CDR1 reads MNHNS; CDR2 reads SASEGT. Between the trimmed V and J ends, which lost 5 bases and 2 bases, there was a span of 9 bases. The CDR3 here is CASSTQGNYGYTF. CDR3 DNA sequence: TGTGCCAGCAGTACCCAGGGAAACTATGGCTACACCTTC.

This clonotype was seen many times. The chain recombines TRBV6-6 with TRBJ2-7; D is ambiguous. Trimming took off 0 bases at V and 6 bases at J, with 12 bases between the two ends. The CDR3 contains 14 residues. Germline V gene lookup returns CDR1 MNHNY and CDR2 SVGAGI (reference sequence). The CDR3 DNA follows: TGTGCCAGCAGTTACTCGAATCTAGTGCTCGAGCAGTACTTC. Translated, it gives CASSYSNLVLEQYF.

This clonotype was detected only a few times. The gene calls are TRBV7-9 and TRBJ2-5; 7 positions agree with TRBD2. The CDR3 sequence is 16 residues long. Germline V CDR1 and CDR2: SEHNR, FQNEAQ (reference sequence). V was pared by 5 bases and J by 5 bases, with 14 bases of the junction left unmatched. CDR3 sequence reads: CASSPGGGGKMETQYF. The CDR3 DNA reads as TGTGCCAGCAGCCCCGGCGGGGGTGGGAAGATGGAGACCCAGTACTTC.

This clonotype occurred many times. The chain uses TRBV28 and TRBJ2-1, with 8 nucleotides matching TRBD2. V was clipped by 6 bases and J by 3 bases; unmatched bases: 7. The CDR3 length is 15 residues. CDR1 and CDR2 from the germline V gene are MDHEN and SYDVKM. DNA of the CDR3: TGTGCCAGCAGAACGAGCGGGAGCCACTACAATGAGCAGTTCTTC. Translating gives CASRTSGSHYNEQFF.

This clonotype occurred a few times. The chain employs TRBV20-1 and TRBJ2-6; 7 bases map to TRBD1. J gave up 4 bases and V 6 bases, and 9 bases lay outside the gene matches. Germline values: CDR1 DFQATT, CDR2 SNEGSKA (reference sequence). This CDR3 region has 15 residues. Here the CDR3 DNA reads TGCAGTGCCACCCGGACAGGCAGAGGGGCCAACGTCCTGACTTTC. Its translation: CSATRTGRGANVLTF.

V gene TRBV29-1 combines with J gene TRBJ2-3, with TRBD2 matching over 11 bases. Germline V CDR1 and CDR2: SQVTM, ANQGSEA. The CDR3 spans 16 residues. The V segment lost 2 bases and the J segment 4 bases; nucleotides outside the gene matches: 8. Here the CDR3 DNA reads TGCAGCGTTGAACCCGTTACTAGCGGGAGACCAGATACGCAGTATTTT. Encoded protein: CSVEPVTSGRPDTQYF.

The sample holds many counts of this clonotype. CDR3 loop: CSASSRAGLANQPQHF. CDR3 DNA: TGCAGTGCTAGTTCCCGAGCAGGGTTGGCCAATCAGCCCCAGCATTTT. This chain links TRBV20-1 with TRBJ1-5; weak D call: TRBD1 (5 bases). V was cut by 3 bases and J by 3 bases, with 18 bases left in between. CDR1 is DFQATT and CDR2 is SNEGSKA in the germline V gene (reference sequence). The CDR3 runs 16 residues.

This clonotype came up many times. V gene TRBV28 combines with J gene TRBJ1-2, with unresolved D. Germline V gives CDR1 MDHEN, CDR2 SYDVKM. Deletions cut 2 bases from V and 7 bases from J, with 11 bases between. The length of the CDR3 is 13 residues. CDR3 region: CASSLATRTGYTF. The CDR3 nucleotides read TGTGCCAGCAGTTTAGCGACACGTACTGGCTACACCTTC.

V gene TRBV28 combines with J gene TRBJ1-2, with D maybe TRBD1 (6 bases). The CDR3 sequence is 15 residues long. CDR1 MDHEN and CDR2 SYDVKM come from the germline V gene. V dropped 6 bases and J dropped 0 bases, with 14 bases sitting between them. Here the CDR3 DNA reads TGTGCCAGCAGAGATATGACAGGATCTAACTATGGCTACACCTTC. Amino acids: CASRDMTGSNYGYTF.

In this sample, this clonotype turned up many times. CDR3 sequence: CASSERDRGPGANVLTF. The CDR3 nucleotides read TGTGCCAGCAGTGAACGGGACAGGGGGCCTGGGGCCAACGTCCTGACTTTC. This sequence joins TRBV6-1 and TRBJ2-6; 12 nucleotides match TRBD1. The CDR3 spans 17 residues. Germline CDR1 is MNHNS and CDR2 is SASEGT. Trimming at V came to 2 bases and at J to 2 bases, leaving 1 base not matched to a gene.

This clonotype was seen just once. The chain uses TRBV5-1 and TRBJ1-1, with D unclear. The length of the CDR3 is 15 residues. V was clipped by 0 bases and J by 4 bases, with 13 bases between them. The germline V gene encodes CDR1 SGHRS and CDR2 YFSETQ. The DNA of the CDR3 is TGCGCCAGCAGCTTGGGGCAGCGCCGTTTCACTGAAGCTTTCTTT. It specifies CASSLGQRRFTEAFF.

This clonotype was seen ten or more times. V and J are TRBV9 and TRBJ2-7; 8 bases align to TRBD2. CDR1 is SGDLS and CDR2 is YYNGEE in the germline V gene. This CDR3 is built from 15 residues. The ends lost 6 bases at V and 2 bases at J; junction bases unmatched: 10. In nucleotides, the CDR3 is TGTGCCAGCATGGTGGGGAGCGGGGGCCCCTACGAGCAGTACTTC. Translated, it gives CASMVGSGGPYEQYF.

This clonotype was recorded many times. The rearrangement links TRBV12-3 or TRBV12-4 to TRBJ1-1; D uncertain. Trimming stripped 7 bases from V and 0 bases from J, with 9 bases between. CDR3 length: 13 amino acids. For the CDR3, the DNA is TGTGCCAGCACGTTAAAGGTGAACACTGAAGCTTTCTTT. Encoded protein: CASTLKVNTEAFF.

The chain links TRBV6-4 to TRBJ2-1, with D possibly matching TRBD2 (5 bases). This CDR3 contains 15 residues. Looked up from germline, CDR1 is MRHNA and CDR2 is SNTAGT. V was shortened by 2 bases and J by 3 bases, with 11 bases between the two germline ends. The CDR3 is CASSDGRADYNEQFF. The CDR3 DNA is TGTGCCAGCAGTGACGGGCGGGCGGACTACAATGAGCAGTTCTTC.

The V gene is TRBV19, the J gene TRBJ1-5; TRBD1 matches 7 bases. Looked up from germline, CDR1 is LNHDA and CDR2 is SQIVND (reference sequence). The CDR3 is 17 amino acids. Germline trimming cut 3 bases from V and 2 bases from J; bases unmatched to any gene: 10. The CDR3 nucleotides read TGTGCCAGTAGTATGTTGACCGGACAGGCGGGCAATCAGCCCCAGCATTTT. Protein: CASSMLTGQAGNQPQHF.